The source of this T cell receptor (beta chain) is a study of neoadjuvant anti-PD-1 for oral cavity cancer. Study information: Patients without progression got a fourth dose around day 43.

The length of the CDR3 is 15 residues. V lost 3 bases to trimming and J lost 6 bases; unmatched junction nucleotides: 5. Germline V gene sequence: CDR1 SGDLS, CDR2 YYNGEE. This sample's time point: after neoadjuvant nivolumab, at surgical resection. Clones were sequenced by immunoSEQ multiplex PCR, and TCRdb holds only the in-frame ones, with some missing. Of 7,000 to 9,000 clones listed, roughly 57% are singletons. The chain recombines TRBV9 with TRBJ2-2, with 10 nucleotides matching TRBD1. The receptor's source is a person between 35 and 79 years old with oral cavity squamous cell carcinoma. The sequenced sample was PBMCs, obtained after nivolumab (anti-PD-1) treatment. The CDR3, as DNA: TGTGCCAGCAGCGCACGACAGGGGGCGCCCGGGGAGCTGTTTTTT. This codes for CASSARQGAPGELFF.